A single sample is the source of the 10 T cell receptor beta chains below, sequenced in a study of PD-L1 blockade in urothelial cancer. Time point of the sample: pretreatment peripheral blood. Using immunoSEQ multiplex PCR, the repertoire was profiled, and TCRdb retains in-frame clones only, with some absent. Of roughly 55,000 clones listed, around 84% were seen once; the top ten hold approximately 21%. The sequencing used PBMCs, collected around atezolizumab (anti-PD-L1) treatment. All receptors derive from a man in his 60s with urothelial cancer.

The J gene is TRBJ1-2, the V gene TRBV30; 8 bases agree with TRBD1. Trimming at V came to 3 bases and at J to 7 bases, leaving 25 bases not matched to a gene. CDR3 length: 19 amino acids. The germline V gene encodes CDR1 GTSNPN and CDR2 SVGIG (reference sequence). CDR3 sequence reads: CAWRPNLPAGGAWSGGYTF. In nucleotides, the CDR3 is TGTGCCTGGAGGCCCAACCTCCCGGCAGGGGGCGCATGGTCGGGTGGCTACACCTTC.

The chain uses TRBV2 and TRBJ1-2, with 7 bases matching TRBD1. In germline, CDR1 is SNHLY, CDR2 FYNNEI. V was pared by 7 bases and J by 6 bases, with 11 bases of the junction left unmatched. The CDR3 sequence is 14 residues long. CDR3 sequence: CASIFAPGGNGYTF. CDR3 coding DNA: TGTGCCAGCATCTTCGCCCCAGGGGGGAATGGCTACACCTTC.

The V and J genes are TRBV6-5 and TRBJ1-5; TRBD1 matches at 9 bases. Germline assignment: CDR1 MNHEY and CDR2 SVGAGI. With V trimmed by 4 bases and J by 11 bases, 9 bases remained unmatched. The CDR3 runs 14 residues. In DNA, the CDR3 is TGTGCCAGCAGTTCCGGGACAGGGCGGATGACCCAGCATTTT. This sequence encodes CASSSGTGRMTQHF.

This clone was observed a handful of times. V and J are TRBV30 and TRBJ1-2; TRBD1 agrees at 8 bases. From germline, CDR1 is GTSNPN and CDR2 SVGIG (reference sequence). The ends lost 3 bases at V and 8 bases at J; junction bases unmatched: 5. This CDR3 has 12 amino acids. CDR3 amino acids: CAWSYAGGGYTF. CDR3 nucleotides: TGTGCCTGGAGCTACGCAGGGGGCGGCTACACCTTC.

This chain links TRBV10-3 with TRBJ1-2, with a weak D call TRBD1 (5 bases). Germline V gene sequence: CDR1 ENHRY, CDR2 SYGVKD. The ends were cut back, 6 bases at V and 0 bases at J, with 14 bases in the middle. The CDR3 loop spans 15 amino acids. Written as DNA, the CDR3 is TGTGCCATCAGCTACGACAGTTTAACTAACTATGGCTACACCTTC. It specifies CAISYDSLTNYGYTF.

The gene calls are TRBV5-8 and TRBJ2-3, with 9 bases lining up with TRBD2. J lost 2 bases, V lost 1 base, and 11 bases had no gene match. This CDR3 is built from 18 residues. CDR1 is SGHTS and CDR2 is YDEGEE in the germline V gene. CDR3 amino acids: CASSLHLTSGQFTDTQYF. DNA of the CDR3: TGTGCCAGCAGCTTGCACCTCACTAGCGGGCAATTCACAGATACGCAGTATTTT. The full variable domain, completed using reference TRBV5-8 and TRBJ2-3, is EAGVTQSPTHLIKTRGQQATLRCSPISGHTSVYWYQQALGLGLQFLLWYDEGEERNRGNFPPRFSGRQFPNYSSELNVNALELEDSALYLCASSLHLTSGQFTDTQYFGPGTRLTVL.

The CDR3 DNA sequence: TGTGCCTGGACCCCTGGGGGGGCAACTGGAAACACCATATATTTT. Translating it yields CAWTPGGATGNTIYF. The rearrangement joins TRBV30 to TRBJ1-3, with a weak D call TRBD1 (6 bases). V lost 4 bases, J lost 2 bases, and 15 bases lay in between. The germline CDR1 and CDR2 sequences are GTSNPN and SVGIG (reference sequence). The CDR3 loop spans 15 amino acids.

The chain links TRBV29-1 to TRBJ2-7; maybe TRBD1 (6 bases). The CDR3 totals 12 residues. CDR1 SQVTM and CDR2 ANQGSEA come from the germline V gene. The germline V and J ends were trimmed by 6 bases and 2 bases, with 11 bases remaining between them. CDR3 DNA: TGCAGCGTGAGGGACACAGCCTACGAGCAGTACTTC. Amino acid sequence: CSVRDTAYEQYF.

The chain recombines TRBV27 with TRBJ2-7; 10 bases are a match to TRBD2. The CDR3 is 14 amino acids. After removal of 5 bases from V and 5 bases from J, the junction contained 6 bases not matched to a gene. Looked up from germline, CDR1 is MNHEY and CDR2 is SMNVEV (reference sequence). This CDR3 reads CASSPLAGVHEQYF. CDR3 in DNA: TGTGCCAGCAGTCCGCTAGCGGGAGTCCACGAGCAGTACTTC.

This chain links TRBV6-5 with TRBJ1-2; unclear D gene. Germline CDR1 and CDR2: MNHEY and SVGAGI. Trimming shortened V by 4 bases and J by 5 bases, and 14 bases separated the two germline ends. The CDR3 totals 14 residues. The chain's CDR3 is CASSLAVEVYGYTF. The CDR3 DNA sequence: TGTGCCAGCAGTTTGGCAGTAGAGGTGTATGGCTACACCTTC.